This T cell receptor beta chain was profiled in a study of blood T cell repertoires in COVID-19 (dated by TCRdb to 2020 to 2021). At the level of the whole study: Samples from collaborators originated in the United States, Italy and Spain and spanned both the acute and convalescent phases of COVID-19. The material from the prospective study consisted of cDNA or gDNA derived from T cells, B-cell-depleted T cells, or PBMCs. The dataset comprised deeply sampled blood TCRbeta repertoires from subjects exposed to, actively infected with, or recovered from COVID-19. The repertoires were released in a freely available public database intended as a resource for research on the immune response to SARS-CoV-2. The samples were drawn from the first 160 participants of the ongoing ImmuneRACE study and from 1,254 subjects provided by 6 global collaborators. Nearly every sample came with metadata listing a de-identified subject ID, COVID-19 status, age in years and sex. Where available, HLA class I and class II types were taken from metadata supplied by the sample provider and were not determined by assay-based typing.

Here is what the overall study found, with its caveats: How much clinical and demographic metadata was included differed by source and by participant, and the metadata was provided uncurated.

Including cysteine and phenylalanine, the CDR3 has 15 amino acids. CDR3 DNA only is kept here, 45 bases in frame from base 1. The germline V gene specifies SNHLY as CDR1 and FYNNEI as CDR2. Relative to germline, V is 10 bases shorter and J is 8 bases shorter, with 26 bases between their ends. A remark on this clone: The antigen it binds to is not known. The input lacks base qualities; no much larger clone sits a single base away.

At one collaborating source in Seattle, patients were enrolled during active infection and were followed longitudinally through the course of disease. The collaborating institutions used their own protocols to collect whole blood in K2EDTA tubes. For TCRbeta analysis, collaborators shipped samples in one of three forms: frozen whole blood, isolated PBMCs, or DNA extracted from either of those sample types. TCRbeta CDR3 regions were amplified from genomic DNA using the immunoSEQ Assay, a bias-controlled multiplex PCR. On the authors' methods: Nucleated cell counts per sample were estimated from amplification of reference gene primers within the assay. To quantify the absolute abundance of each unique TCRbeta CDR3 rearrangement, sequence reads were collapsed and filtered. Productive Simpson clonality was computed per sample as the square root of Simpson's diversity index over productive rearrangements. TCRdb re-hosts the immuneACCESS table, in-frame sequences only. Its copies lack some clones; in the studies checked, an unresolved V gene accounts for under half of them, and the cause for the rest is not known. D and trimming were read from the DNA, whereas the V and J calls and clone size are those reported in that table. This sample is represented by under 350,000 clones; around nine tenths of them were singletons. The top ten hold 1.5% to 2% of the sample.

The receptor chain draws on TRBV2 and TRBJ1-2; TRBD1 is perhaps the D gene, given 5 matching bases. This receptor was obtained from a woman aged 25 to 45 with COVID-19, enrolled during active disease. The sample comprised peripheral blood. The CDR3 loop reads CATLGGVSYLQGYTF. The DNA sequence reads TGTGCCACCCTCGGGGGGGTATCATATTTGCAGGGCTACACCTTC.